The 16 T cell receptor beta chains below were found in one sample sequenced in a study of spatial heterogeneity in lung cancer. As for time point: blood at routine non-recurrence follow-up after resection. TCRdb redid the calling of the 5' RACE reads with MiXCR, one entry per CDR3 protein. The sample holds just over 70,000 distinct CDR3 sequences, 8% to 9% seen once. This sample comprised PBMCs, obtained at follow-up. These receptor sequences come from a female donor with early-stage non-small cell lung cancer.

The genes are TRBV20-1 and TRBJ2-1, with TRBD1 identical over 10 bases. The germline V gene has CDR1 DFQATT and CDR2 SNEGSKA (reference sequence). The ends lost 3 bases at V and 0 bases at J; junction bases unmatched: 2. The length of the CDR3 is 15 residues. In DNA, the CDR3 is TGCAGTGCTAGCCGGACAGGGGGCTCCTACAATGAGCAGTTCTTC. The encoded protein is CSASRTGGSYNEQFF.

This clonotype has a count of ten or more. The gene calls are TRBV4-1 and TRBJ2-6, with D tentatively TRBD1 or TRBD2 (5 bases each). Trimming cost V 3 bases and J 0 bases, with 15 bases left between them. The CDR3 length is 18 residues. The germline V gene has CDR1 MGHRA and CDR2 YSYEKL. The CDR3 nucleotides are TGCGCCAGCAGCCAGGCCCGGGACGGCAACTCTGGGGCCAACGTCCTGACTTTC. Amino acids: CASSQARDGNSGANVLTF.

With respect to this clonotype: Germline and junction disagree at one end, which may indicate a read error. This chain uses TRBV9 with TRBJ1-4; 7 nucleotides agree with TRBD1. Germline V gene lookup returns CDR1 SGDLS and CDR2 YYNGEE. This CDR3 has 13 amino acids. The CDR3 protein is CVSSQGGNEKLFF. The CDR3 DNA follows: TGTGTCAGCAGCCAGGGGGGAAACGAAAAACTGTTTTTT.

This clonotype occurred many times. The rearrangement joins TRBV28 to TRBJ2-4; tentatively, D is TRBD2 (6 bases). The CDR3 length is 13 residues. Between the trimmed V and J ends, which lost 1 base and 6 bases, there was a span of 7 bases. CDR1 is MDHEN, CDR2 SYDVKM, per germline. This chain's CDR3 is CASSLSGGNIQYF. CDR3 nucleotides: TGTGCCAGCAGTTTATCCGGGGGAAACATTCAGTACTTC.

This clonotype was seen only a few times. The rearrangement uses TRBV20-1 and TRBJ2-1; tentatively, D is TRBD2 (6 bases). The V and J ends lost 2 bases and 0 bases respectively, with 11 bases between them. CDR3 length: 15 residues. In germline, CDR1 is DFQATT, CDR2 SNEGSKA (reference sequence). Written as DNA, the CDR3 is TGCAGTGCTAGACTAGCGAGGAGCTCCTACAATGAGCAGTTCTTC. This sequence encodes CSARLARSSYNEQFF.

This clonotype was observed a handful of times. The V gene is TRBV4-1, the J gene TRBJ2-7; TRBD1 or TRBD2 may be the D gene (6 bases each). V was pared by 5 bases and J by 7 bases, with 24 bases between. Looked up from germline, CDR1 is MGHRA and CDR2 is YSYEKL. The length of the CDR3 is 16 residues. CDR3 amino acids: CASSFLGGRGNKEQYF. DNA for the CDR3: TGCGCCAGCAGCTTTTTGGGGGGCAGGGGAAACAAGGAGCAGTACTTC.

The table lists this clonotype with many counts. The chain has TRBV11-1 and TRBJ2-1; 10 bases are a match to TRBD2. V lost 5 bases to trimming and J lost 10 bases; unmatched junction nucleotides: 5. In germline, CDR1 is SGHAT, CDR2 FQDESV (reference sequence). CDR3 length: 13 residues. The CDR3 nucleotides are TGTGCCAGCAGCCGAAGGACTAGCGGAGAGCAGTTCTTC. Protein product: CASSRRTSGEQFF.

This clonotype appeared many times. The genes are TRBV20-1 and TRBJ1-1, with D perhaps TRBD1 (6 bases). The CDR3 is 13 amino acids. Trimming removed 5 bases from V and 1 base from J, with 11 bases in between. Germline assignment: CDR1 DFQATT and CDR2 SNEGSKA (reference sequence). CDR3 loop: CSAHGQTNTEAFF. DNA for the CDR3: TGCAGTGCTCACGGACAGACGAACACTGAAGCTTTCTTT.

This clonotype was picked up many times. The genes are TRBV7-8 and TRBJ2-5; unclear D gene. In germline, CDR1 is SGHVS, CDR2 FQNEAQ. V lost 4 bases and J 0 bases, leaving 9 bases between the germline ends. The CDR3 contains 14 residues. DNA of the CDR3: TGTGCCAGCAGCTACGACGGATACCAAGAGACCCAGTACTTC. Translating it yields CASSYDGYQETQYF.

In this sample, this clonotype turned up many times. V usage is TRBV18 and J usage is TRBJ1-5; TRBD1 agrees at 7 bases. V lost 3 bases, J lost 9 bases, and 5 bases stayed unmatched. Germline loops: CDR1 KGHSH, CDR2 LQKENI. The CDR3 length is 13 residues. This chain's CDR3 is CASSPTGTGPQHF. For the CDR3, the DNA is TGTGCCAGCTCACCGACAGGGACGGGGCCCCAGCATTTT.

For this clonotype: Since a much larger clone is just one base distant, this may be a read error. This chain connects TRBV7-9 to TRBJ2-3; TRBD2 matches at 7 bases. CDR1 is SEHNR and CDR2 is FQNEAQ in the germline V gene (reference sequence). The V gene end was trimmed by 8 bases and the J gene end by 2 bases; junction bases not matched to a gene: 7. The CDR3 totals 14 residues. The CDR3 bases are TGTGCCAGCCGGGTGGGAGGGCCCACAGATACGCAGTATTTT. Its protein product is CASRVGGPTDTQYF.

This clonotype was detected ten times or more. V is TRBV29-1 and J is TRBJ2-7; D uncertain. This CDR3 region has 13 residues. V was trimmed by 4 bases and J by 4 bases, leaving 14 bases between them. Looked up from germline, CDR1 is SQVTM and CDR2 is ANQGSEA. The DNA for the CDR3 is TGCAGCGTTGCCCCGGCTGCTACTTACGAGCAGTACTTC. This codes for CSVAPAATYEQYF.

A few counts support this clonotype. At one end the junction does not follow the germline gene, possibly because of a read error. J is TRBJ2-5 and V is TRBV7-7; 7 bases line up with TRBD2. Germline CDR1 reads SSHAT; CDR2 reads FNYEAQ (reference sequence). This CDR3 has 13 residues. The CDR3 nucleotides are TGTGCTAGCAGCGCCGTCGGGGGGGAGACCCAGTACTTC. Translated: CASSAVGGETQYF.

There are many counts of this clonotype. The chain couples TRBV28 to TRBJ1-5; D is unclear. CDR3 size: 15 residues. CDR1 is MDHEN, CDR2 SYDVKM, per germline. V shed 2 bases and J shed 6 bases, with 14 bases lying between them. The CDR3 is CASSLGSGGLQPQHF. The CDR3 region has the DNA TGTGCCAGCAGTTTAGGATCGGGTGGCCTTCAGCCCCAGCATTTT.

This clonotype has more than one count but fewer than ten. The rearrangement uses TRBV20-1 and TRBJ2-1; no reliable D call. This CDR3 spans 14 amino acids. Germline V gene sequence: CDR1 DFQATT, CDR2 SNEGSKA (reference sequence). CDR3 protein: CSAPPRTDSNEQFF. The CDR3 DNA follows: TGCAGCGCTCCCCCCAGGACCGATTCCAATGAGCAGTTCTTC.

This chain uses TRBV6-2 or TRBV6-3 with TRBJ1-5; D call uncertain. The length of the CDR3 is 12 residues. Germline CDR1 is MNHEY and CDR2 is SVGEGT. V lost 0 bases and J lost 9, with 6 bases in between. The CDR3, as DNA: TGTGCCAGCAGTTACTCGAACGGGCCCCAGCATTTT. This encodes CASSYSNGPQHF.